The subject of this entry is one T cell receptor beta chain. No antigen is known for it. TCRdb fed the RT-PCR reads into MiXCR, producing one record per CDR3 protein. The sample consists of 150,000 or so distinct CDR3 sequences, approximately 11% of them appearing once. The entry originates in a study of response to subunit inactivated influenza vaccine. Findings of the study overall: Researchers suggested that each seasonal influenza vaccination recruits few new T cells.

Germline CDR1 and CDR2: SGHAT and FQNNGV. With V trimmed by 5 bases and J by 7 bases, 17 bases remained unmatched. The CDR3 contains 18 residues. This clonotype was obtained from a man aged 50-59 years who received an inactivated influenza vaccine. The specimen was non-naive T cells sorted from PBMCs, collected roughly 48 days after vaccination. J is TRBJ2-2 and V is TRBV11-2; TRBD2 aligns across 9 bases. The CDR3, as DNA: TGTGCCAGCAGCCTCAAACCGCTGGCGGGGGGGTACTACGGGGAGCTGTTTTTT. It yields the protein CASSLKPLAGGYYGELFF.